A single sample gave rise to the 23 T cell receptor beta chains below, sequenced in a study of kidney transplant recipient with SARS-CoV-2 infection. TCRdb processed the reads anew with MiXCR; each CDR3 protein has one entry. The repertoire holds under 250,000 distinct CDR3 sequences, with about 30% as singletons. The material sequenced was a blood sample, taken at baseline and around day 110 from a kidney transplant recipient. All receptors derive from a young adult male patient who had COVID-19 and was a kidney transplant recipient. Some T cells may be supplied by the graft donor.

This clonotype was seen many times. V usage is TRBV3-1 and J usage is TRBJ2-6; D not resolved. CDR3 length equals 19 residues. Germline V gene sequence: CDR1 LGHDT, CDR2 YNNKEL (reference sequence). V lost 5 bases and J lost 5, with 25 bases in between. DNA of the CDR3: TGTGCCAGCAGCGTTGTCAGCAACCCTTCACAAAGTCGGGCCAACGTCCTGACTTTC. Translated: CASSVVSNPSQSRANVLTF.

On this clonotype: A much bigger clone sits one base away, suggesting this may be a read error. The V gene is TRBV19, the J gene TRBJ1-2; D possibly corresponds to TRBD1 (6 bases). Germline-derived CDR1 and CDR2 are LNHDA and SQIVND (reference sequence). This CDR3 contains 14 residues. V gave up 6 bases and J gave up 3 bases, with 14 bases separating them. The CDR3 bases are TGTGCCAGTAGAGGTTGGGGGCGTCACTATGGCTACACCTTC. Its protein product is CASRGWGRHYGYTF.

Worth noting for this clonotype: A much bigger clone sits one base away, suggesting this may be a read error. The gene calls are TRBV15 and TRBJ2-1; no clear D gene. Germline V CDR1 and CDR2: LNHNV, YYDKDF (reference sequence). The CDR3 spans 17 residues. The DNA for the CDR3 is TGTGCCGCCAGCAGAGATCTCGGGCGAAGCTCCTACAATGAGCAGTTCTTC. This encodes CAASRDLGRSSYNEQFF.

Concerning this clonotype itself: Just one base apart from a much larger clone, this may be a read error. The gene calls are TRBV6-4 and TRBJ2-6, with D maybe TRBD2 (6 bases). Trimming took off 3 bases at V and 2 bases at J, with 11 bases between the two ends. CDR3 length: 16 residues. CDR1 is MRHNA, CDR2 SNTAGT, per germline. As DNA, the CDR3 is TGTGCCAGCAGTGAGGAGGGCCACCCTGGGGCCAACGTCCTGACTTTC. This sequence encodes CASSEEGHPGANVLTF.

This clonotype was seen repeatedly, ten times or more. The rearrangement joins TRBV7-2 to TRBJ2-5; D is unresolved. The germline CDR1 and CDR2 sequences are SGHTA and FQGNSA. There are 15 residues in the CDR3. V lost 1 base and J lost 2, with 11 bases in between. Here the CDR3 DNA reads TGTGCCAGCAGCTTAGGGCAGACCAGACAAGAGACCCAGTACTTC. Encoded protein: CASSLGQTRQETQYF.

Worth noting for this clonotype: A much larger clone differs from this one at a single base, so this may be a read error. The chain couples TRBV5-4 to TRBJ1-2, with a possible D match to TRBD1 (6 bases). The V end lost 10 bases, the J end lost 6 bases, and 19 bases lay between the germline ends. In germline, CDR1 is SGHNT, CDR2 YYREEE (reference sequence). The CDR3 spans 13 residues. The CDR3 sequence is CAGGLPGAHGYTF. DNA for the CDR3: TGTGCCGGCGGACTCCCGGGGGCCCATGGCTACACCTTC.

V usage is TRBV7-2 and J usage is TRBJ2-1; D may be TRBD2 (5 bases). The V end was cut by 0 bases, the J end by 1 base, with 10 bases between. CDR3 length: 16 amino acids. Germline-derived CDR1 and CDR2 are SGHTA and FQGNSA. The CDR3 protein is CASSLAPSGSYNEQFF. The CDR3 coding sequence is TGTGCCAGCAGCTTAGCGCCGAGCGGTTCCTACAATGAGCAGTTCTTC.

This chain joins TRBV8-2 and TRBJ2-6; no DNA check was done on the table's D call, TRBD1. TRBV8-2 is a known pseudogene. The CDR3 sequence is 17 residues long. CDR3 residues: CGKIHRITQSRANVLTF. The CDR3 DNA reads TGTGGCAAAATTCACAGGATAACACAAAGTCGGGCCAACGTCCTGACTTTC.

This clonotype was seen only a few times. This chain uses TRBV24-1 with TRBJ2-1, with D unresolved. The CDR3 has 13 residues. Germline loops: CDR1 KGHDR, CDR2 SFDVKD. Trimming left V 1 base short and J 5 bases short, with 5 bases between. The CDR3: CATSDFTDNEQFF. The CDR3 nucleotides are TGTGCCACCAGTGATTTCACCGACAATGAGCAGTTCTTC.

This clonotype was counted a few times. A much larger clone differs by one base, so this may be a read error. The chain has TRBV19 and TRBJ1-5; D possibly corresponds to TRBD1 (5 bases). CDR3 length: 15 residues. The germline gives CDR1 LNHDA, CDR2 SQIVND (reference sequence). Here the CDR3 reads CTSSIATESNQPQHF. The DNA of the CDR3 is TGTACCAGTAGTATAGCGACAGAGAGCAATCAGCCCCAGCATTTT. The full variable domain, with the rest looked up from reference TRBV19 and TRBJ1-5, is DGGITQSPKYLFRKEGQNVTLSCEQNLNHDAMYWYRQDPGQGLRLIYYSQIVNDFQKGDIAEGYSVSREKKESFPLTVTSAQKNPTAFYLCTSSIATESNQPQHFGDGTRLSIL.

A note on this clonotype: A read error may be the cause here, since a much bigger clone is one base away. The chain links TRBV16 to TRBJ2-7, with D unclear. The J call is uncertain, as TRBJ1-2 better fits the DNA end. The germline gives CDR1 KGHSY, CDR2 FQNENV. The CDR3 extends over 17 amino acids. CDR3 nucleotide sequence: TGTGCCGGCAGCGATTGGACGGTCGTTAGAAAGACCTATGGCTACACCTTC. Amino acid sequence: CAGSDWTVVRKTYGYTF.

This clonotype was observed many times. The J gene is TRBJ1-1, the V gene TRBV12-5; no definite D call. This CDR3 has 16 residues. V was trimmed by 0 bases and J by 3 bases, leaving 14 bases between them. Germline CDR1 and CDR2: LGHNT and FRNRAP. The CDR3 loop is CASGLVRQEVYTEAFF. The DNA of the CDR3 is TGTGCTAGTGGTTTGGTACGTCAGGAGGTTTACACTGAAGCTTTCTTT.

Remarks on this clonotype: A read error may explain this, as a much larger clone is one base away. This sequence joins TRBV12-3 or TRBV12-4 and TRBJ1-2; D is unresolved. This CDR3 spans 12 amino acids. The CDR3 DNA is TGTACCAGCAGTTTAGACGAGATGGGCTACACCTTC. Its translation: CTSSLDEMGYTF.

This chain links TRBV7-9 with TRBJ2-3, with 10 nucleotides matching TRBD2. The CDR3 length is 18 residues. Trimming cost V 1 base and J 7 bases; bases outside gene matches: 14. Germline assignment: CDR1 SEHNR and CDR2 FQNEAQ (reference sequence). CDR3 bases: TGTGCCAGCAGCTTAGTTCTAGCGGGGGCGCGGGCGATGCATACGCAGTATTTT. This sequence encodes CASSLVLAGARAMHTQYF.

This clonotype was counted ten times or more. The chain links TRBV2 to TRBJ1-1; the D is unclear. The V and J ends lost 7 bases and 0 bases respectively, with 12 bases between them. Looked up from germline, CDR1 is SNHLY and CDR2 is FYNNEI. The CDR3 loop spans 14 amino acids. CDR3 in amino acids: CASIKAIMNTEAFF. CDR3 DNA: TGTGCCAGCATTAAGGCCATAATGAACACTGAAGCTTTCTTT. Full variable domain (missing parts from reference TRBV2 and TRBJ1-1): EPEVTQTPSHQVTQMGQEVILRCVPISNHLYFYWYRQILGQKVEFLVSFYNNEISEKSEIFDDQFSVERPDGSNFTLKIRSTKLEDSAMYFCASIKAIMNTEAFFGQGTRLTVV.

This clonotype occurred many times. The CDR3 is CASSGAELTGELFF. CDR3 nucleotides: TGTGCCAGCTCCGGGGCAGAACTTACCGGGGAGCTGTTTTTT. V and J are TRBV19 and TRBJ2-2; the D call may be TRBD1 or TRBD2 (5 bases each). In germline, CDR1 is LNHDA, CDR2 SQIVND (reference sequence). V was clipped by 9 bases and J by 5 bases, with 16 bases between them. CDR3 length: 14 residues.

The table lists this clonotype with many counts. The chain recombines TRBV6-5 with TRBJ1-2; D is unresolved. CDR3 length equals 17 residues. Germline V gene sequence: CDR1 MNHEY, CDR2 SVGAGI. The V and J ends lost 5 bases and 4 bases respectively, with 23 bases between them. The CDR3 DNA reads TGTGCCAGCAGTAAGGTTCAGGAATGTAGAAAGACCTATGGCTACACCTTC. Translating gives CASSKVQECRKTYGYTF.

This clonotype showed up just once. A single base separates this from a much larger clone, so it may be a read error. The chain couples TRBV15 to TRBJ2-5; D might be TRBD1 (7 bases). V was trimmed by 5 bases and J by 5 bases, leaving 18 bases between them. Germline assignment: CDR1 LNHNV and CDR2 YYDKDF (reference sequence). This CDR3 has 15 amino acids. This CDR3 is CATSGQASGRETQYF. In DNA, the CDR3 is TGTGCCACCAGCGGACAGGCCTCGGGGAGGGAGACCCAGTACTTC.

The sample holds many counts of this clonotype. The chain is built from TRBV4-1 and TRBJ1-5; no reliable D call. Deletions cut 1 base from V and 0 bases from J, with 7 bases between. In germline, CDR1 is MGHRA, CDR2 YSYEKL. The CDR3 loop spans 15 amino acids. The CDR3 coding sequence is TGCGCCAGCAGCCAAGGTCGTATTAGCAATCAGCCCCAGCATTTT. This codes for CASSQGRISNQPQHF.

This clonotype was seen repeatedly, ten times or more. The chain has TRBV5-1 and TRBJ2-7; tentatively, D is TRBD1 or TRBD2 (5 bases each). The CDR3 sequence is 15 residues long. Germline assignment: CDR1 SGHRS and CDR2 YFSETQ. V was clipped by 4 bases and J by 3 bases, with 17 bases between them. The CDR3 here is CASSDDFAGGYEQYF. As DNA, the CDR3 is TGCGCCAGCAGCGATGACTTCGCTGGGGGCTACGAGCAGTACTTC.

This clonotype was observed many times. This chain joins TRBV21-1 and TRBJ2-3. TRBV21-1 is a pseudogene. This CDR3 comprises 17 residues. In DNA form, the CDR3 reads TGTGCCAGCAGACCGGCCGTAGCTACAGTCATGCAAGATACGCAGTATTTT. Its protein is CASRPAVATVMQDTQYF.

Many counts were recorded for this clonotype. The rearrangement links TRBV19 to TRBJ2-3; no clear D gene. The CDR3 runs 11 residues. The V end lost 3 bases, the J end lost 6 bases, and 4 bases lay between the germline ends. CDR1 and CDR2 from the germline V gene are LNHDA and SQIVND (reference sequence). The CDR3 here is CASSMSDTQYF. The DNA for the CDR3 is TGTGCCAGTAGTATGTCGGATACGCAGTATTTT.

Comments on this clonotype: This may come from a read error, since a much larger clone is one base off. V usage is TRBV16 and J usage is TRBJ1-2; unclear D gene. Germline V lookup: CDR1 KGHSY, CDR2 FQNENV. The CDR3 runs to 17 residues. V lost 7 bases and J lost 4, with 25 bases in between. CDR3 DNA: TGTGCCAGCAACAATTGGATGGTCGTTAGAAAGACCTATGGCTACACCTTC. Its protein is CASNNWMVVRKTYGYTF.